This note documents a single T cell receptor beta chain sequence. Antigen: not known. The CDR3 loop spans 12 amino acids. V dropped 8 bases and J dropped 4; count of bases not matched to a gene: 3. The data stem from a study of Ad26.COV2.S vaccination and SARS-CoV-2 variants. Study conclusions and caveats: Measurements of TCR breadth and depth may have given underestimates of the total T cell responses.

Sequencing used immunoSEQ multiplex PCR; TCRdb keeps in-frame clones, though not all of them. The sample yields about 350,000 clones, around 92% seen once. The receptor was isolated from a human donor who had recovered from COVID-19. V usage is TRBV12-3 or TRBV12-4 and J usage is TRBJ1-1; 8 bases map to TRBD1. The specimen comprised peripheral blood, sampled after recovery from COVID-19. The CDR3 protein is CASGRGLTEAFF. Written as DNA, the CDR3 is TGTGCCAGCGGCAGGGGGCTCACTGAAGCTTTCTTT.